This TCR beta chain is from a study of CD8 T cells in ankylosing spondylitis. Scientists made TCR beta libraries using quantitative 5'-RACE with molecular barcodes. MiXCR, run by TCRdb on the 5' RACE reads, gives a single entry per CDR3 protein. This repertoire shows approximately 200,000 distinct CDR3 sequences, roughly 13% found once; its top ten account for 8% to 13%. The ends lost 6 bases at V and 5 bases at J; junction bases unmatched: 1. The CDR3 length is 11 residues. This clonotype was counted at least ten times. Its specificity is unknown. The study, taken as a whole, reports: Characteristic of ankylosing spondylitis blood, it appeared, was a TCR beta motif comprising about eight highly homologous variants. Earlier reports found some motif variants in synovial fluid and blood in reactive arthritis. Reports say disease-linked clones showed up significantly more in matched ankylosing spondylitis synovial fluid.

This chain connects TRBV12-3 or TRBV12-4 to TRBJ2-7, with 7 bases fitting TRBD2. Sequenced sample: blood, either unsorted or a sorted T cell fraction (not recorded which). This receptor was taken from a female donor with ankylosing spondylitis or in good health (not recorded which). This CDR3 reads CASRGRDEQYF. The CDR3 nucleotides read TGTGCCAGCAGGGGGAGGGACGAGCAGTACTTC.